This TCR beta chain was recorded in a study of STAT5B mutations in CD4+ large granular lymphocyte leukemia. Broader study findings: Patient CD4-sorted repertoires looked more clonal than healthy CD4+ repertoires, even without putative leukemic clones.

Notes on this clone: Its target is unknown.

Control samples were healthy donors' buffy coats. Measured with immunoSEQ multiplex PCR; TCRdb has only the in-frame clones, and not every one. The repertoire holds 35,000 to 40,000 clones, with almost 85% as singletons. Sequencing was carried out using CD4+ T cells from blood buffy coats. The receptor comes from a human donor in good health.

The DNA of the CDR3 is TGTGCCAGCTCACCGGAGGGAAATAGCAATCAGCCCCAGCATTTT. It codes for CASSPEGNSNQPQHF. The chain employs TRBV18 and TRBJ1-5; D gene uncertain. The CDR3 contains 15 residues. The ends were cut back, 3 bases at V and 0 bases at J, with 9 bases in the middle. CDR1 is KGHSH, CDR2 LQKENI, per germline.